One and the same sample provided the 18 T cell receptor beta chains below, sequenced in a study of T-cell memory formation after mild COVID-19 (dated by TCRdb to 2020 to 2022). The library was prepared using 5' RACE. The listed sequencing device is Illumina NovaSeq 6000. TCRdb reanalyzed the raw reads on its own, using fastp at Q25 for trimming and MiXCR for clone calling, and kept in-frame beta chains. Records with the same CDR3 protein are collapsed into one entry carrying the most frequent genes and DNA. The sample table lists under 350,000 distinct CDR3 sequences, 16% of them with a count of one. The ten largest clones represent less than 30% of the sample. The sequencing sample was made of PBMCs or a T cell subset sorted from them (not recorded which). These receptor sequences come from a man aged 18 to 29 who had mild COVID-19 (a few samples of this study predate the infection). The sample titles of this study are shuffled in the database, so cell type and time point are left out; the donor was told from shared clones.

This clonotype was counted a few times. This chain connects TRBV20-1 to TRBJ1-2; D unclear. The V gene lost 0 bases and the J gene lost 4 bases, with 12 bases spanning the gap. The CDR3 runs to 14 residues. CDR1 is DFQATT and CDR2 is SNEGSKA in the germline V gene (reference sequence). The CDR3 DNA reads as TGCAGTGCTAGAGAGCGGGGAACGCTCTATGGCTACACCTTC. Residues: CSARERGTLYGYTF.

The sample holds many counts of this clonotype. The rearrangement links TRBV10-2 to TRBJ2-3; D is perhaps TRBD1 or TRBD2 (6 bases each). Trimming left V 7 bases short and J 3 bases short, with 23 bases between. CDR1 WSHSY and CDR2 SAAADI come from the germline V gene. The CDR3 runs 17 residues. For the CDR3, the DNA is TGCGCCAGCACCGCTCTTTTTGGGGGGCAACGGACAGATACGCAGTATTTT. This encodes CASTALFGGQRTDTQYF.

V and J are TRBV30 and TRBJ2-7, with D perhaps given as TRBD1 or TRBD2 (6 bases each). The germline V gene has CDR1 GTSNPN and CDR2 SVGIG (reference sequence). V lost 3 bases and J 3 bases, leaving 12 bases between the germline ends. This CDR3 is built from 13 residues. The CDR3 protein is CAWREGDGYEQYF. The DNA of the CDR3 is TGTGCCTGGAGGGAGGGGGACGGCTACGAGCAGTACTTC.

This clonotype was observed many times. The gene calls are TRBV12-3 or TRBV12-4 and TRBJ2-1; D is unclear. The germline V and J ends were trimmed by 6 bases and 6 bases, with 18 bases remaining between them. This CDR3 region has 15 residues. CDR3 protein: CASSQLSTKGNEQFF. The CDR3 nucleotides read TGTGCCAGCAGCCAGCTGTCGACAAAGGGCAATGAGCAGTTCTTC.

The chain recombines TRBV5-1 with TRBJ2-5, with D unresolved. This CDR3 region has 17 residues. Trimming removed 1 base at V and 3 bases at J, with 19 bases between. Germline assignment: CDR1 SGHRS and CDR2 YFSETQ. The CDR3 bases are TGCGCCAGCAGCTTGAATCCGGGTCCCCGTCGGGAAGAGACCCAGTACTTC. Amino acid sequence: CASSLNPGPRREETQYF. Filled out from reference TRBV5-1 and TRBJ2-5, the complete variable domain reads KAGVTQTPRYLIKTRGQQVTLSCSPISGHRSVSWYQQTPGQGLQFLFEYFSETQRNKGNFPGRFSGRQFSNSRSEMNVSTLELGDSALYLCASSLNPGPRREETQYFGPGTRLLVL.

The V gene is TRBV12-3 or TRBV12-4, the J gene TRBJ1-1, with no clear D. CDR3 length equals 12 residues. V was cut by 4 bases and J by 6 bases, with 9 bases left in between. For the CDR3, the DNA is TGTGCCAGCAGTTCTAATTCACCTGAAGCTTTCTTT. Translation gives CASSSNSPEAFF.

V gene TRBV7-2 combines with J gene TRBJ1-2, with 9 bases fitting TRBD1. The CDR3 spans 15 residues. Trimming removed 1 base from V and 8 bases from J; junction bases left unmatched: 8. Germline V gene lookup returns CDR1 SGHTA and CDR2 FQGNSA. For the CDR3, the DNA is TGTGCCAGCAGCTTAGGCCTGGACAGGGGTGGCGGCTACACCTTC. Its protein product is CASSLGLDRGGGYTF.

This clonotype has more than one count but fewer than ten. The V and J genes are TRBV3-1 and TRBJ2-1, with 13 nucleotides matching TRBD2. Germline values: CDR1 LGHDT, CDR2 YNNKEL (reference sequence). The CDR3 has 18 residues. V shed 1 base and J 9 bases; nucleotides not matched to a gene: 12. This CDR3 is CASSQGTVLAGGPGEQFF. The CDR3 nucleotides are TGTGCCAGCAGCCAAGGAACAGTACTAGCGGGGGGGCCGGGTGAGCAGTTCTTC.

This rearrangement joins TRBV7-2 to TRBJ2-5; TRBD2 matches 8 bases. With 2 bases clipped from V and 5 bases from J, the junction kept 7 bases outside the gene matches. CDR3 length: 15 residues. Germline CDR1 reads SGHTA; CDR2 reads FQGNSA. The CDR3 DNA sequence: TGTGCCAGCAGCTTACAAACGGGGGGGCGCGAGACCCAGTACTTC. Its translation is CASSLQTGGRETQYF.

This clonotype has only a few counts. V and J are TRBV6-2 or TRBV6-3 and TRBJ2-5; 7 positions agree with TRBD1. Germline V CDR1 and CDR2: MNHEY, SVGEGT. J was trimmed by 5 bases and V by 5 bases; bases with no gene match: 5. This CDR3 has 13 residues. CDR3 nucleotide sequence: TGTGCCAGCAGTGAGACAGGGCCTGAGACCCAGTACTTC. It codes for CASSETGPETQYF.

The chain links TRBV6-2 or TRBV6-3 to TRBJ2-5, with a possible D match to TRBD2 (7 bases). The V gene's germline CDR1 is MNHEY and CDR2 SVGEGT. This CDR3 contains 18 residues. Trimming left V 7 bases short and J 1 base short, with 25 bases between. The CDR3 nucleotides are TGTGCCAGCAACAGCCCGCGGTCCCGGGGGGCCCTCCAAGAGACCCAGTACTTC. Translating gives CASNSPRSRGALQETQYF.

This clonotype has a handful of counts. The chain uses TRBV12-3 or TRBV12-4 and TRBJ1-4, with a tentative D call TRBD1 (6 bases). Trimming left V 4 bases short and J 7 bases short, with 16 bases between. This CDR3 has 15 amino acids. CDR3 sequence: CASSYQQGFREKLFF. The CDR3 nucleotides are TGTGCCAGCAGTTACCAACAGGGATTCCGTGAAAAACTGTTTTTT.

CDR3 in amino acids: CASSASGTGLESGYTF. The DNA for the CDR3 is TGTGCCAGCAGTGCCTCCGGGACAGGGTTAGAAAGTGGCTACACCTTC. This sequence joins TRBV6-4 and TRBJ1-2; TRBD1 matches at 9 bases. CDR1 is MRHNA, CDR2 SNTAGT, per germline. The CDR3 sequence is 16 residues long. The J segment lost 7 bases and the V segment lost 4 bases, leaving 13 bases of the junction unmatched.

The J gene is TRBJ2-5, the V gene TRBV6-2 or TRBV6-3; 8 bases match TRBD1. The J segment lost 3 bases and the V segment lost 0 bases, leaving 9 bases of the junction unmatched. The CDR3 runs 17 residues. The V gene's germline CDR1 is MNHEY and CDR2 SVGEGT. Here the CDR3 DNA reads TGTGCCAGCAGTTACTCTACCTCCTCGGACAGGGAAGAGACCCAGTACTTC. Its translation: CASSYSTSSDREETQYF.

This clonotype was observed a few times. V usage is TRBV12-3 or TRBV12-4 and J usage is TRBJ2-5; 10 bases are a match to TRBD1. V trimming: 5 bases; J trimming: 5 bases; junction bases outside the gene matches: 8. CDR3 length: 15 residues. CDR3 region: CASSRWTGGNETQYF. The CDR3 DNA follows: TGTGCCAGCAGTCGATGGACAGGGGGAAACGAGACCCAGTACTTC.

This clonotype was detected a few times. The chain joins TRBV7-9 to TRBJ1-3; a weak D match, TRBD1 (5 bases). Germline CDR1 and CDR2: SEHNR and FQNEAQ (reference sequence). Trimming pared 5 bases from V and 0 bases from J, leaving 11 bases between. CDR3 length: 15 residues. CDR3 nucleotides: TGTGCCAGCAGCCCGGACACCTACTCTGGAAACACCATATATTTT. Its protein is CASSPDTYSGNTIYF.

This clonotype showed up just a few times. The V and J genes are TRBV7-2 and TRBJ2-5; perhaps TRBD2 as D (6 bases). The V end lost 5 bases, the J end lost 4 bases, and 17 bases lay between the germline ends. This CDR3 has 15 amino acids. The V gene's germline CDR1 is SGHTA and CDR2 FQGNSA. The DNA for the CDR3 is TGTGCCAGCAGCCCCCGTGGGGGGAAGGCAGAGACCCAGTACTTC. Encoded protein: CASSPRGGKAETQYF.

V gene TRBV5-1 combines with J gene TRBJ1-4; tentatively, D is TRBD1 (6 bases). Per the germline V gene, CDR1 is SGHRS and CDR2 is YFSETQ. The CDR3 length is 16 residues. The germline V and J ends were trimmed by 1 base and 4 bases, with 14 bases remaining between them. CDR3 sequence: CASSLMDSAFNEKLFF. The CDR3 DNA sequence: TGCGCCAGCAGCTTGATGGACAGCGCTTTTAATGAAAAACTGTTTTTT.